A selection of T cell receptor beta chains follows, all from one sample in a study of cytomegalovirus exposure and HLA in healthy donors. The assay was immunoSEQ multiplex PCR, and TCRdb's table has in-frame clones only and misses some. The sample holds 50,000 to 65,000 clones, around 95% seen once. The sequenced sample was PBMCs. The source of these receptors is a woman between 18 and 30 years old in good health and CMV-seropositive. Each CDR3 is given with its conserved first and last residue.

CASTAFQETQYF TRBV28
CASSERSPYNSPLHF TRBV2
CASSYTRSSYEQYF TRBV6-5
CASSLYSNTEAFF TRBV5-6
CASSPDRGRTEAFF TRBV5-1
CASSSTVRPGQGRETQYF TRBV27
CASSAGDISTDTQYF TRBV7-9
CASSGQGSREQYF TRBV19
CASSEGHVRQPQHF TRBV2
CASSHETGPSGNTIYF TRBV4-2
CASSLRGGPTYEQYF TRBV7-3
CASSPGMAAGMKDEQYF TRBV27
CAISDQGASGANVLTF TRBV10-3
CASSESSGDYGYTF TRBV6-4
CASRRTSGDYEQYF TRBV27
CAWSVRDTQYF TRBV30
CASSPGQNYGYTF TRBV11-2
CASSTTENTEAFF TRBV28
CASSQDGTGFRGSGELFF TRBV7-3
CASTPTARNYGYTF TRBV27
CASSQYDDRETQYF TRBV5-6
CASSDRDNQDLRGPPQHF TRBV6-4
CAISPRTGEDTQYF TRBV10-3
CASSPIPGTSGNTGELFF TRBV7-3
CASSLSREKLFF TRBV7-2
CASSNREGLTMSGQFF TRBV19
CASSERKGRALVLVVSGANVLTF TRBV6-1
CASSLGPQTEAFF TRBV7-3
CASSSGETYNEQFF TRBV19
CASSFGTGAYEQYF TRBV27
CASYRRGSSYNEQFF TRBV28
CASSPGGTYEQYF TRBV7-9
CASTGGLGTEAFF TRBV28
CASSEVIYYF TRBV2
CASSPDTQNTEAFF TRBV5-1
CASSLLGTAPYEQYF TRBV27
CASSLTAGNRVEQFF TRBV5-6
CASSLTGVNTEAFF TRBV7-3
CASSRSGARIDTQYF TRBV4-3
CASRPLAGLDTQYF TRBV27
CASSSGLAGPTDTQYF TRBV7-3
CSVIYGSSGVSGELFF TRBV29-1
CAYLKGAGRGTEAFF TRBV30
CASSVGTYSYNEQFF TRBV5-1
CSASRGIEQFF TRBV20-1
CASSYTSGTPATQYF TRBV7-3
CASMGLAVYNEQFF TRBV6-5
CASSAVRESSYNEQFF TRBV7-2
CASKLRETYEQYF TRBV6-5
CASSTTNPDRANEAFF TRBV19
CASSVSPIAEETQYF TRBV9
CASSLARLGQPQHF TRBV5-1
CAAMRRAAYEQYF TRBV2
CASSARQGRGGRGYNEQFF TRBV13
CASRGDRGGYTF TRBV2